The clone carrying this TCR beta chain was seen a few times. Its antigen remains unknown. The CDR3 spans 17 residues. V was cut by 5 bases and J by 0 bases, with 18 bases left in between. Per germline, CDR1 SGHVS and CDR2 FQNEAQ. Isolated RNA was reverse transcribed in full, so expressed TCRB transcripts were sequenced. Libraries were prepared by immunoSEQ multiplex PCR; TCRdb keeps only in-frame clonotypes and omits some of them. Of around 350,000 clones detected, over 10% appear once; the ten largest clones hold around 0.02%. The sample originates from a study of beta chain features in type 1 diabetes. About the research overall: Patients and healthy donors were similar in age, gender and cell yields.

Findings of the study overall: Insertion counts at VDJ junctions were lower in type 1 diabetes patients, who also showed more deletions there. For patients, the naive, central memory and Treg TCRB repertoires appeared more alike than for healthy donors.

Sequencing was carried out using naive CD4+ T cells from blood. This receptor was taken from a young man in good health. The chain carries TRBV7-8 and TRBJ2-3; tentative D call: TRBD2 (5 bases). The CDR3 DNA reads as TGTGCCAGCAGCCCTGGACTTATCGAGGCTAGCACAGATACGCAGTATTTT. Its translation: CASSPGLIEASTDTQYF.